Below are 11 T cell receptor beta chains sequenced from a single sample in a study of shared clonotypes between healthy human individuals. The protocol was immunoSEQ multiplex PCR, while the TCRdb copy is restricted to in-frame clones and leaves out a portion. The sample lists some 2.3 million clones; about 92% were seen once. Sequencing was done on a sample of naive CD4+ T cells from PBMCs. Stated subset: CD45RA+ positively selected. These receptors were taken from a young man in good health. Some clones in this sample may be carry-over from other donors' samples.

V and J are TRBV28 and TRBJ1-4; D is perhaps TRBD1 (5 bases). The CDR3 totals 12 residues. The germline V gene has CDR1 MDHEN and CDR2 SYDVKM. The V and J ends lost 4 bases and 13 bases respectively, with 13 bases between them. The chain's CDR3 is CASSSGGTGLFF. In nucleotides, the CDR3 is TGTGCCAGCAGTTCGGGCGGGACCGGACTGTTTTTT.

Worth noting for this clone: The same CDR3 also results from other DNA sequences found in this sample. This chain connects TRBV5-6 to TRBJ2-3; no definite D call. The CDR3 sequence is 12 residues long. CDR1 and CDR2 from the germline V gene are SGHDT and YYEEEE. V was shortened by 2 bases and J by 2 bases, with 3 bases between the two germline ends. The CDR3 here is CASSLNTDTQYF. CDR3 nucleotide sequence: TGTGCCAGCAGCTTAAACACAGATACGCAGTATTTT.

The chain employs TRBV14 and TRBJ1-1; D is undetermined. V was shortened by 0 bases and J by 7 bases, with 15 bases between the two germline ends. CDR1 SGHDN and CDR2 FVKESK come from the germline V gene. The CDR3 is 15 residues long. CDR3 protein: CASSQDFNWVSEAFF. Here the CDR3 DNA reads TGTGCCAGCAGCCAAGATTTTAATTGGGTCAGTGAAGCTTTCTTT. Supplemented by reference TRBV14 and TRBJ1-1, the full variable domain reads EAGVTQFPSHSVIEKGQTVTLRCDPISGHDNLYWYRRVMGKEIKFLLHFVKESKQDESGMPNNRFLAERTGGTYSTLKVQPAELEDSGVYFCASSQDFNWVSEAFFGQGTRLTVV.

The chain employs TRBV5-1 and TRBJ2-5, with D possibly called TRBD1 or TRBD2 (5 bases each). Per germline, CDR1 SGHRS and CDR2 YFSETQ. The CDR3 totals 16 residues. The V end was cut by 4 bases, the J end by 6 bases, with 22 bases between. The CDR3 region is CASSAPGAGLSQTQYF. The CDR3, as DNA: TGCGCCAGCAGCGCCCCCGGGGCGGGTTTGAGTCAGACCCAGTACTTC. The full variable domain, completed using reference TRBV5-1 and TRBJ2-5, is KAGVTQTPRYLIKTRGQQVTLSCSPISGHRSVSWYQQTPGQGLQFLFEYFSETQRNKGNFPGRFSGRQFSNSRSEMNVSTLELGDSALYLCASSAPGAGLSQTQYFGPGTRLLVL.

This sequence joins TRBV14 and TRBJ1-1; the D is unclear. V lost 6 bases and J 13 bases, leaving 15 bases between the germline ends. Germline CDR1 reads SGHDN; CDR2 reads FVKESK. The CDR3 is 11 amino acids. The CDR3 is CASSETPRGFF. Written as DNA, the CDR3 is TGTGCCAGCAGTGAGACCCCCCGGGGTTTCTTT.

This clone occurred a few times. J is TRBJ1-1 and V is TRBV28; tentative D call: TRBD1 (5 bases). The CDR3 extends over 14 amino acids. From germline, CDR1 is MDHEN and CDR2 SYDVKM. V lost 5 bases and J 4 bases, leaving 14 bases between the germline ends. DNA of the CDR3: TGTGCCAGCAGTCCTCCGGGACTTAGCACTGAAGCTTTCTTT. This translates into CASSPPGLSTEAFF.

The chain joins TRBV19 to TRBJ1-4, with unresolved D. The V gene's germline CDR1 is LNHDA and CDR2 SQIVND (reference sequence). V lost 4 bases, J lost 8 bases, and 11 bases lay in between. The CDR3 covers 13 residues. DNA of the CDR3: TGTGCCAGTAGTAGCCGGGAGGTAGAAAAACTGTTTTTT. This translates into CASSSREVEKLFF.

The chain's CDR3 is CASSEEGRDGYTF. For the CDR3, the DNA is TGTGCCAGCAGCGAAGAAGGAAGAGATGGCTACACCTTC. The genes are TRBV7-8 and TRBJ1-2; no clear D. The CDR3 covers 13 residues. Per germline, CDR1 SGHVS and CDR2 FQNEAQ. Trimming stripped 5 bases from V and 6 bases from J, with 13 bases between.

The rearrangement links TRBV6-1 to TRBJ2-7; D is unclear. The CDR3 sequence is 15 residues long. The V end lost 1 base, the J end lost 3 bases, and 13 bases lay between the germline ends. From germline, CDR1 is MNHNS and CDR2 SASEGT. The CDR3 reads CASSEELASYYEQYF. In DNA form, the CDR3 reads TGTGCCAGCAGTGAAGAGTTGGCCAGCTACTACGAGCAGTACTTC.

This sequence joins TRBV5-6 and TRBJ1-2; 7 bases line up with TRBD1. J was trimmed by 5 bases and V by 0 bases; bases with no gene match: 4. Germline lookup yields CDR1 SGHDT and CDR2 YYEEEE. This CDR3 is built from 14 residues. The CDR3 here is CASSLVGTEYGYTF. In nucleotides, the CDR3 is TGTGCCAGCAGCTTGGTAGGGACAGAGTATGGCTACACCTTC.

The chain couples TRBV4-3 to TRBJ2-2, with D possibly TRBD2 on 6 matching bases. V lost 2 bases and J 6 bases, leaving 10 bases between the germline ends. The CDR3 contains 14 residues. The germline CDR1 and CDR2 sequences are LGHNA and YSLEER. The CDR3 DNA reads TGCGCCAGCAGCCAATTGGGGGGTCCCGGGGAGCTGTTTTTT. Translation: CASSQLGGPGELFF.